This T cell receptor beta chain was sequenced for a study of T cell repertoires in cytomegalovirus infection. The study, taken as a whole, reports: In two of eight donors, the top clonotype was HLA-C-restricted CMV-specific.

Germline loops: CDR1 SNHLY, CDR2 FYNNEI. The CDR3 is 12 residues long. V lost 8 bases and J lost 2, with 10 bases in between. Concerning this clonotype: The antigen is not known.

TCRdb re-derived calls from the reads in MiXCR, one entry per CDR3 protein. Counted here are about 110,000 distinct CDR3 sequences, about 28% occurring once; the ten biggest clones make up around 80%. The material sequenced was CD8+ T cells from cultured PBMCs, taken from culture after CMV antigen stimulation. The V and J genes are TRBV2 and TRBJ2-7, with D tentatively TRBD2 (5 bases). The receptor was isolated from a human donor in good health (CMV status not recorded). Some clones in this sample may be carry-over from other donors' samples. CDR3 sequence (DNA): TGTGCCAGCGGACTGCGGACCTACGAGCAGTACTTC. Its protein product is CASGLRTYEQYF.